These 17 T cell receptor beta chains were all obtained from the same sample, sequenced in a study of T cell changes during pregnancy in multiple sclerosis. Repertoires were generated with immunoSEQ multiplex PCR, while TCRdb's copy carries only in-frame clones and drops some. Altogether about 47,000 clones are present, 80% to 95% being singletons, with the ten largest covering 0.75% to 1%. The specimen comprised peripheral blood, sampled after pregnancy. Source of these receptors: a female donor with multiple sclerosis, enrolled in a pregnancy study.

The V gene is TRBV6-6, the J gene TRBJ2-7; 11 bases fit TRBD1. From germline, CDR1 is MNHNY and CDR2 SVGAGI (reference sequence). Trimming removed 3 bases from V and 7 bases from J; junction bases left unmatched: 8. This CDR3 is 15 amino acids long. CDR3 bases: TGTGCCAGCAGTTATACAGGACAGGGGGCGGCGGAGCAGTACTTC. Amino acid sequence: CASSYTGQGAAEQYF.

The chain joins TRBV7-2 to TRBJ1-2; TRBD1 might be the D (5 bases). Deletions cut 2 bases from V and 4 bases from J, with 11 bases between. The germline CDR1 and CDR2 sequences are SGHTA and FQGNSA. The CDR3 covers 14 residues. Written as DNA, the CDR3 is TGTGCCAGCAGCTTAACAGGCCATTCCTATGGCTACACCTTC. Translation: CASSLTGHSYGYTF.

V usage is TRBV6-4 and J usage is TRBJ1-1; D remains unclear. The V gene's germline CDR1 is MRHNA and CDR2 SNTAGT. V shed 3 bases and J shed 1 base, with 6 bases lying between them. The CDR3 has 13 amino acids. CDR3 DNA: TGTGCCAGCAGTGAACAGTGGAACACTGAAGCTTTCTTT. This sequence encodes CASSEQWNTEAFF.

The chain uses TRBV7-2 and TRBJ2-7; D possibly corresponds to TRBD1 (5 bases). Trimming removed 1 base from V and 6 bases from J, with 13 bases in between. This CDR3 is 14 amino acids long. Germline V gene sequence: CDR1 SGHTA, CDR2 FQGNSA. CDR3 region: CASSLDRLPSEQYF. CDR3 DNA sequence: TGTGCCAGCAGCTTAGACAGGCTCCCAAGCGAGCAGTACTTC.

The chain joins TRBV4-3 to TRBJ1-1, with 7 bases fitting TRBD1. There are 14 residues in the CDR3. Trimming cost V 5 bases and J 1 base; bases outside gene matches: 4. The germline V gene has CDR1 LGHNA and CDR2 YSLEER. In DNA form, the CDR3 reads TGCGCCAGCAGCTACGGGACAGCGAACACTGAAGCTTTCTTT. Translation gives CASSYGTANTEAFF.

The chain couples TRBV7-9 to TRBJ1-2; D remains unclear. V dropped 2 bases and J dropped 5 bases, with 15 bases sitting between them. The CDR3 loop spans 15 amino acids. Germline-derived CDR1 and CDR2 are SEHNR and FQNEAQ (reference sequence). The chain's CDR3 is CASSLIGLSGYGYTF. In DNA, the CDR3 is TGTGCCAGCAGCTTAATCGGCCTGTCGGGATATGGCTACACCTTC.

The V gene is TRBV1, the J gene TRBJ2-7; TRBD2, the table's D call, lacks a check against the DNA. TRBV1 counts as a pseudogene. The CDR3 is 13 residues long. The CDR3, as DNA: TGCACCAGCAGCCAAGCTAGCCGCTACGAGCAGTACTTC. As protein: CTSSQASRYEQYF.

The CDR3 loop reads CASSLERTPTQYF. Written as DNA, the CDR3 is TGTGCCAGCAGCTTGGAGCGAACACCGACCCAGTACTTC. The chain has TRBV5-6 and TRBJ2-5; D call uncertain. The CDR3 has 13 residues. V dropped 0 bases and J dropped 7 bases, with 10 bases sitting between them. Germline assignment: CDR1 SGHDT and CDR2 YYEEEE.

This clone was seen more than once but under ten times. The chain combines TRBV4-3 with TRBJ1-6, with D maybe TRBD1 (5 bases). The V gene's germline CDR1 is LGHNA and CDR2 YSLEER. There are 17 residues in the CDR3. Trimming shortened V by 0 bases and J by 5 bases, and 14 bases separated the two germline ends. The CDR3 DNA is TGCGCCAGCAGCCAAGATTATGGAGGGGTCAATAATTCACCCCTCCACTTT. As protein: CASSQDYGGVNNSPLHF.

The rearrangement joins TRBV7-3 to TRBJ2-5, with D maybe TRBD2 (6 bases). Germline assignment: CDR1 SGHTA and CDR2 FQGTGA. The CDR3 sequence is 15 residues long. V lost 4 bases to trimming and J lost 5 bases, with 17 bases between them. The CDR3 loop reads CASSSTGVTGETQYF. CDR3 nucleotides: TGTGCCAGCAGCTCCACGGGGGTCACGGGGGAGACCCAGTACTTC. Together with reference TRBV7-3 and TRBJ2-5, the CDR3 gives the full variable domain: GAGVSQTPSNKVTEKGKYVELRCDPISGHTALYWYRQSLGQGPEFLIYFQGTGAADDSGLPNDRFFAVRPEGSVSTLKIQRTERGDSAVYLCASSSTGVTGETQYFGPGTRLLVL.

This chain uses TRBV18 with TRBJ1-4; D uncertain. V was cut by 3 bases and J by 5 bases, with 10 bases left in between. The CDR3 runs 14 residues. Germline V gene data show CDR1 as KGHSH and CDR2 as LQKENI. The CDR3 DNA reads TGTGCCAGCTCACCGAAAGGAGGGAATGAAAAACTGTTTTTT. It is translated as CASSPKGGNEKLFF.

The rearrangement uses TRBV25-1 and TRBJ2-2; D uncertain. The length of the CDR3 is 12 residues. V lost 7 bases and J lost 4, with 7 bases in between. Germline loops: CDR1 MGHDK, CDR2 SYGVNS. The CDR3 bases are TGTGCCAGCATCAGTGCCACCGGGGAGCTGTTTTTT. Protein sequence: CASISATGELFF.

The gene calls are TRBV6-6 and TRBJ1-1; 9 bases fit TRBD1. The length of the CDR3 is 14 residues. Germline assignment: CDR1 MNHNY and CDR2 SVGAGI (reference sequence). The V segment lost 6 bases and the J segment 0 bases; nucleotides outside the gene matches: 2. The CDR3 nucleotides read TGTGCCAGCAGGGGGACAGGGATGAACACTGAAGCTTTCTTT. It is translated as CASRGTGMNTEAFF.

The V and J genes are TRBV5-6 and TRBJ1-1; no clear D gene. Trimming shortened V by 0 bases and J by 4 bases, and 4 bases separated the two germline ends. The germline CDR1 and CDR2 sequences are SGHDT and YYEEEE. CDR3 length: 12 residues. The CDR3 sequence is CASSLGITEAFF. CDR3 bases: TGTGCCAGCAGCTTGGGTATCACTGAAGCTTTCTTT.

The CDR3: CAASGWGYGYTF. The CDR3 nucleotides are TGTGCCGCGTCGGGGTGGGGCTATGGCTACACCTTC. The chain combines TRBV25-1 with TRBJ1-2; D unresolved. CDR3 length equals 12 residues. Germline-derived CDR1 and CDR2 are MGHDK and SYGVNS. Deletions cut 11 bases from V and 4 bases from J, with 14 bases between.

This rearrangement joins TRBV13 to TRBJ2-7; 9 nucleotides line up with TRBD1. CDR1 and CDR2 (germline): PRHDT, FYEKMQ (reference sequence). The CDR3 runs to 15 residues. V trimming: 5 bases; J trimming: 5 bases; junction bases outside the gene matches: 10. In DNA form, the CDR3 reads TGTGCCAGCAGCCGAGGGACAGGGCAGGGTCACGAGCAGTACTTC. This encodes CASSRGTGQGHEQYF.

V gene TRBV19 combines with J gene TRBJ2-7; D might be TRBD1 (6 bases). Germline V CDR1 and CDR2: LNHDA, SQIVND (reference sequence). The CDR3 extends over 13 amino acids. The V end was cut by 5 bases, the J end by 2 bases, with 10 bases between. As DNA, the CDR3 is TGTGCCAGTAGTGTAGGACAGACCTACGAGCAGTACTTC. It yields the protein CASSVGQTYEQYF.